This T cell receptor (beta chain) appears in the sequencing data of a study of early stage breast cancer tumors. The overall study: Most invasive tumors, twelve of 16, were ER+/PR+/HER2-. Study-level findings and limits: Most shared enriched TCRB sequences were commonly generated ones. Comparing each tissue with blood distinguished tumor from normal in 14 of 16 patients. Tumors had roughly 2.4-fold higher T cell density and higher clonality than adjacent normal breast tissue.

This clone was counted a single time. The antigen remains undetermined. TCRdb keeps only in-frame clones here, not all; method: immunoSEQ multiplex PCR. The table includes around 51,000 clones, roughly 78% detected once. Germline V gene lookup returns CDR1 GTSNPN and CDR2 SVGIG (reference sequence). The CDR3 runs to 13 residues. V was clipped by 0 bases and J by 3 bases, with 9 bases between them. This receptor was taken from a person aged 40 to 49 with breast cancer. The rearrangement links TRBV30 to TRBJ2-7; D is unresolved. Sample: blood. DNA of the CDR3: TGTGCCTGGAGTGTACTTAGTAGCTACGAGCAGTACTTC. Protein product: CAWSVLSSYEQYF.